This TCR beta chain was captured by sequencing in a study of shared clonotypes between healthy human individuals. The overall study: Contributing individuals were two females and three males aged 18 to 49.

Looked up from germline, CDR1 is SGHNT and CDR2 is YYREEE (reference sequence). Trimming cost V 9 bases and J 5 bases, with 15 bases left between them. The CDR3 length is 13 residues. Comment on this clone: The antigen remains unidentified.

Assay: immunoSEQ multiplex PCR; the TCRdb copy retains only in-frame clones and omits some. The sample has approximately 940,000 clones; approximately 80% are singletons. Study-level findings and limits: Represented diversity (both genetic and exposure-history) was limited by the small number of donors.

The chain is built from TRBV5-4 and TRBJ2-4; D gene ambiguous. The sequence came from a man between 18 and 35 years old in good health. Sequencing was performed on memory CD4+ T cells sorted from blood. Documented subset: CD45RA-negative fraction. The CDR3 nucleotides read TGTGCCACCAAGCTCGCACATCAAAACATTCAGTACTTC. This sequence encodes CATKLAHQNIQYF. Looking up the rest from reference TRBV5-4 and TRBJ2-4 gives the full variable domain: ETGVTQSPTHLIKTRGQQVTLRCSSQSGHNTVSWYQQALGQGPQFIFQYYREEENGRGNFPPRFSGLQFPNYSSELNVNALELDDSALYLCATKLAHQNIQYFGAGTRLSVL.